This T cell receptor beta chain is from a study of control samples from healthy donors and cancer patients. Measured with immunoSEQ multiplex PCR; TCRdb has only the in-frame clones, and not every one. This sample has 68,000 or so clones, with under 85% found just once. Trimming cost V 3 bases and J 7 bases, with 13 bases left between them. The CDR3 has 14 residues. The germline gives CDR1 SNHLY, CDR2 FYNNEI. The TCR originated in a man aged 60 to 69 in good health. The chain recombines TRBV2 with TRBJ1-5; D gene unclear. Source material: blood. As DNA, the CDR3 is TGTGCCAGCAGTGATCAGGTTTTCACACAGCCCCAGCATTTT. The encoded protein is CASSDQVFTQPQHF.